Each of the 17 T cell receptor beta chains below was sequenced from the same sample in a study of Ad26.COV2.S vaccination and SARS-CoV-2 variants. Profiled with immunoSEQ multiplex PCR; TCRdb holds only in-frame clones, not every one. The sample has a few hundred thousand clones, around 89% seen once; the top ten hold 3.6%. Treatment denoted: some 20 received Ad26.COV2.S at low or high dose, single or two shots; several received placebo; per-sample allocation not given. Repertoires come from day 63 after the first vaccine or placebo injection. The sequencing used peripheral blood, collected in a trial of Ad26.COV2.S vaccine versus placebo. These receptors were collected from a person between 18 and 65 years old who received the Ad26.COV2.S COVID-19 vaccine or a placebo.

This sequence joins TRBV19 and TRBJ1-4; D ambiguous. The germline V gene has CDR1 LNHDA and CDR2 SQIVND (reference sequence). V dropped 11 bases and J dropped 4 bases, with 8 bases sitting between them. The CDR3 consists of 11 residues. Here the CDR3 reads CAGRLNEKLFF. For the CDR3, the DNA is TGTGCCGGGCGGCTTAATGAAAAACTGTTTTTT. The full variable domain, with the rest looked up from reference TRBV19 and TRBJ1-4, is DGGITQSPKYLFRKEGQNVTLSCEQNLNHDAMYWYRQDPGQGLRLIYYSQIVNDFQKGDIAEGYSVSREKKESFPLTVTSAQKNPTAFYLCAGRLNEKLFFGSGTQLSVL.

The chain recombines TRBV6-2 or TRBV6-3 with TRBJ2-1; 16 bases are shared with TRBD2. CDR1 and CDR2 (germline): MNHEY, SVGEGT. This CDR3 is built from 18 residues. V shed 2 bases and J 8 bases; nucleotides not matched to a gene: 9. The CDR3 nucleotides are TGTGCCAGCAGTTACCCCCTCGGGACTAGCGGGGGGGCCTATGAGCAGTTCTTC. This sequence encodes CASSYPLGTSGGAYEQFF.

The chain carries TRBV6-5 and TRBJ1-1; tentatively, D is TRBD1 (5 bases). Per germline, CDR1 MNHEY and CDR2 SVGAGI. The CDR3 totals 13 residues. V gave up 4 bases and J gave up 8 bases, with 14 bases separating them. CDR3 bases: TGTGCCAGCAGTTCACAGGCTTCCGGGGAAGCTTTCTTT. This encodes CASSSQASGEAFF.

This rearrangement joins TRBV6-4 to TRBJ1-6; 7 nucleotides match TRBD1. J gave up 5 bases and V 3 bases, and 4 bases lay outside the gene matches. CDR1 and CDR2 (germline): MRHNA, SNTAGT. The CDR3 has 15 residues. The CDR3 nucleotides are TGTGCCAGCAGTGAAGGAGACAGGGATAATTCACCCCTCCACTTT. Protein product: CASSEGDRDNSPLHF.

This chain links TRBV14 with TRBJ2-1; D is ambiguous. Between the trimmed V and J ends, which lost 4 bases and 6 bases, there was a span of 10 bases. The CDR3 is made up of 13 amino acids. Germline V CDR1 and CDR2: SGHDN, FVKESK. The CDR3 nucleotides read TGTGCCAGCAGCCCTCAGTCAGTCAATGAGCAGTTCTTC. Its translation: CASSPQSVNEQFF. The full variable domain, with the rest looked up from reference TRBV14 and TRBJ2-1, is EAGVTQFPSHSVIEKGQTVTLRCDPISGHDNLYWYRRVMGKEIKFLLHFVKESKQDESGMPNNRFLAERTGGTYSTLKVQPAELEDSGVYFCASSPQSVNEQFFGPGTRLTVL.

The V and J genes are TRBV5-4 and TRBJ2-5, with 8 bases fitting TRBD1. This CDR3 has 14 residues. In germline, CDR1 is SGHNT, CDR2 YYREEE (reference sequence). Trimming cost V 4 bases and J 5 bases; bases outside gene matches: 7. The CDR3 DNA is TGTGCCAGCAGCCCAAGGACAGGGCGGGAGACCCAGTACTTC. Amino acids: CASSPRTGRETQYF.

The chain combines TRBV30 with TRBJ1-4; 11 bases are shared with TRBD1. The CDR3 length is 16 residues. Unmatched junction bases numbered 9, after V lost 2 bases and J lost 7 bases. CDR1 is GTSNPN and CDR2 is SVGIG in the germline V gene (reference sequence). CDR3 loop: CAWSTSTGTGGEKLFF. The CDR3 bases are TGTGCCTGGAGTACCTCAACCGGGACAGGGGGTGAAAAACTGTTTTTT.

The V gene is TRBV11-2, the J gene TRBJ1-2; 7 bases are a match to TRBD1. Germline CDR1 is SGHAT and CDR2 is FQNNGV. Trimming at V came to 4 bases and at J to 2 bases, leaving 10 bases not matched to a gene. This CDR3 comprises 16 residues. The CDR3 bases are TGTGCCAGCAGCTCCCCAAGGACAGGATTCAACTATGGCTACACCTTC. Protein sequence: CASSSPRTGFNYGYTF.

This clone was recorded a few times. Other DNA variants within this sample encode the same CDR3. The chain links TRBV12-3 or TRBV12-4 to TRBJ1-2; D possibly corresponds to TRBD1 (6 bases). This CDR3 is built from 13 residues. V shed 6 bases and J shed 4 bases, with 12 bases lying between them. The CDR3 DNA follows: TGTGCCAGCAGCTCCGGACAGATCTATGGCTACACCTTC. Translating gives CASSSGQIYGYTF.

The chain employs TRBV6-5 and TRBJ2-7; D ambiguous. Germline-derived CDR1 and CDR2 are MNHEY and SVGAGI. V lost 5 bases and J lost 5, with 16 bases in between. The CDR3 is made up of 14 amino acids. The CDR3 sequence is CASSPLAVGHEQYF. CDR3 coding DNA: TGTGCCAGCAGTCCCCTCGCTGTAGGCCACGAGCAGTACTTC.

This chain joins TRBV30 and TRBJ1-1, with D possibly being TRBD1 (6 bases). Trimming stripped 2 bases from V and 0 bases from J, with 7 bases between. CDR1 is GTSNPN and CDR2 is SVGIG in the germline V gene (reference sequence). This CDR3 has 13 residues. The CDR3 loop reads CAWSQGLNTEAFF. The DNA for the CDR3 is TGTGCCTGGAGTCAGGGGTTGAACACTGAAGCTTTCTTT.

This clone was observed a few times. The gene calls are TRBV3-1 (or the pseudogene TRBV3-2) and TRBJ1-1; D is unclear. The CDR3 length is 13 residues. With 1 base removed from V and 1 base from J, the gap between germline ends came to 4 bases. CDR1 is LGHDT and CDR2 is YNNKEL in the germline V gene (reference sequence). CDR3 loop: CASSQGQNTEAFF. As DNA, the CDR3 is TGTGCCAGCAGCCAAGGACAGAACACTGAAGCTTTCTTT.

This clone was counted ten times or more. V gene TRBV19 combines with J gene TRBJ2-5; 10 nucleotides match TRBD1. The CDR3 extends over 15 amino acids. With 5 bases clipped from V and 5 bases from J, the junction kept 8 bases outside the gene matches. The germline gives CDR1 LNHDA, CDR2 SQIVND (reference sequence). CDR3: CASSFGTGVGETQYF. As DNA, the CDR3 is TGTGCCAGTAGTTTCGGGACAGGGGTAGGGGAGACCCAGTACTTC.

The V and J genes are TRBV5-1 and TRBJ2-2; D remains ambiguous. Per the germline V gene, CDR1 is SGHRS and CDR2 is YFSETQ. V lost 4 bases and J 0 bases, leaving 7 bases between the germline ends. The CDR3 spans 14 residues. CDR3 sequence reads: CASSRAANTGELFF. DNA of the CDR3: TGCGCCAGCAGCCGGGCGGCGAACACCGGGGAGCTGTTTTTT.

This clone was seen repeatedly, ten times or more. At the DNA level, this CDR3 is encoded by other sequences in the same sample as well. The chain has TRBV2 and TRBJ2-7; tentatively, D is TRBD1 or TRBD2 (6 bases each). The ends were cut back, 7 bases at V and 4 bases at J, with 11 bases in the middle. The CDR3 contains 12 residues. Germline CDR1 and CDR2: SNHLY and FYNNEI. CDR3 sequence: CASKEGGYEQYF. For the CDR3, the DNA is TGTGCCAGCAAGGAAGGGGGGTACGAGCAGTACTTC.

The V call is TRBV15, the J call TRBJ2-2; no reliable D call. CDR3 length equals 14 residues. V lost 0 bases, J lost 6 bases, and 8 bases lay in between. From germline, CDR1 is LNHNV and CDR2 YYDKDF (reference sequence). Here the CDR3 DNA reads TGTGCCACCAGCAGAGAATCGGGTCCCGGGGAGCTGTTTTTT. It is translated as CATSRESGPGELFF.

This chain links TRBV5-1 with TRBJ2-3, with TRBD2 identical over 8 bases. The germline CDR1 and CDR2 sequences are SGHRS and YFSETQ. V shed 0 bases and J 0 bases; nucleotides not matched to a gene: 12. The CDR3 is 19 residues long. The CDR3 spells CASSLVAGGDLWSTDTQYF. CDR3 nucleotide sequence: TGCGCCAGCAGCTTGGTTGCGGGGGGCGATCTTTGGAGCACAGATACGCAGTATTTT.